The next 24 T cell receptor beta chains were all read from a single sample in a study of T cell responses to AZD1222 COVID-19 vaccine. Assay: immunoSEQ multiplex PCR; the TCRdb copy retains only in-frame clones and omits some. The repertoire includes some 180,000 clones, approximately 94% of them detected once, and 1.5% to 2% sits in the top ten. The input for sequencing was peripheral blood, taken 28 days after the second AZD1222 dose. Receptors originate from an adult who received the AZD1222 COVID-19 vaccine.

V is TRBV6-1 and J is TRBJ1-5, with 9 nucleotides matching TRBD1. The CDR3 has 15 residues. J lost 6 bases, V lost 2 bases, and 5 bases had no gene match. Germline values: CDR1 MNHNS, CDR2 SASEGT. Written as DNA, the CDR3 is TGTGCCAGCAGTGAAACAGGGGGCGCAGGTCAGCCCCAGCATTTT. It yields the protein CASSETGGAGQPQHF.

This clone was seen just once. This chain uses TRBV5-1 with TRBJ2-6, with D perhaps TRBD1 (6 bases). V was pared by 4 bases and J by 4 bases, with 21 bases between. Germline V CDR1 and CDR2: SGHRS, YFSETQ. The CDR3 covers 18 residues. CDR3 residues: CASSKGQTFDFGANVLTF. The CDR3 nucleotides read TGCGCCAGCAGCAAAGGACAGACGTTTGATTTCGGGGCCAACGTCCTGACTTTC.

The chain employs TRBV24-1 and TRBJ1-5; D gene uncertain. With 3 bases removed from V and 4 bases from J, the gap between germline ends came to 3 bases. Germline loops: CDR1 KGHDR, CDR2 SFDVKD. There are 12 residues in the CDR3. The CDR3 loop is CATSDVNQPQHF. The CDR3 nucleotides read TGTGCCACCAGTGATGTGAATCAGCCCCAGCATTTT.

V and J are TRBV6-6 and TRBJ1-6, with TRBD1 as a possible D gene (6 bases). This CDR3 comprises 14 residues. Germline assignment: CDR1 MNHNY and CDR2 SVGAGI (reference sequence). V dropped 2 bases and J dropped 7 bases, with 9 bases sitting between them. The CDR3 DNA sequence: TGTGCCAGCAGTTACCGGACAGAGAATTCACCCCTCCACTTT. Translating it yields CASSYRTENSPLHF.

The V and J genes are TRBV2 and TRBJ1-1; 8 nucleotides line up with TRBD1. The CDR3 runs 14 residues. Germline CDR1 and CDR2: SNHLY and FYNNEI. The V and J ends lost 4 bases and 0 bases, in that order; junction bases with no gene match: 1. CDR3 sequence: CASSGTGLNTEAFF. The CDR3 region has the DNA TGTGCCAGCAGTGGGACAGGGCTGAACACTGAAGCTTTCTTT.

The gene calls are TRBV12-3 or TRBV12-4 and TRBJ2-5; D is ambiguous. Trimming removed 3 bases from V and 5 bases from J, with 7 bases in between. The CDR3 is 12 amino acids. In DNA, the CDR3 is TGTGCCAGCAGTTTTGGGGTGGAGACCCAGTACTTC. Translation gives CASSFGVETQYF.

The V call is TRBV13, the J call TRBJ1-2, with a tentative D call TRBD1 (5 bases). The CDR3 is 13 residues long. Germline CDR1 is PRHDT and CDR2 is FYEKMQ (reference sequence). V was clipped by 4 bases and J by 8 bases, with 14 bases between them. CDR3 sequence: CASSSFRGSGYTF. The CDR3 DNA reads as TGTGCCAGCAGCTCCTTTCGGGGGAGCGGCTACACCTTC.

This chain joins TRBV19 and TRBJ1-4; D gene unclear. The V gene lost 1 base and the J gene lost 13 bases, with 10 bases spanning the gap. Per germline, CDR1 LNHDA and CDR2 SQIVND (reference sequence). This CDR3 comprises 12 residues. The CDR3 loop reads CASSIGGLGLFF. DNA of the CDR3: TGTGCCAGTAGTATAGGAGGCTTAGGACTGTTTTTT.

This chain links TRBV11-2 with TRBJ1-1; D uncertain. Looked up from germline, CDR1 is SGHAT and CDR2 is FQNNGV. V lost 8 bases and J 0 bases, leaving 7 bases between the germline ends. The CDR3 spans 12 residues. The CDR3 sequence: CASGRLNTEAFF. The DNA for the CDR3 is TGTGCCAGCGGACGGTTGAACACTGAAGCTTTCTTT.

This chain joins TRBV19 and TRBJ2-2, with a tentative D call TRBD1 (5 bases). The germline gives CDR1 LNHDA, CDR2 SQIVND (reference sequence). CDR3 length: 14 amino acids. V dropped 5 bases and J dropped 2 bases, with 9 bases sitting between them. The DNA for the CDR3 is TGTGCCAGTAGTCTTCAGGGTAACACCGGGGAGCTGTTTTTT. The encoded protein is CASSLQGNTGELFF.

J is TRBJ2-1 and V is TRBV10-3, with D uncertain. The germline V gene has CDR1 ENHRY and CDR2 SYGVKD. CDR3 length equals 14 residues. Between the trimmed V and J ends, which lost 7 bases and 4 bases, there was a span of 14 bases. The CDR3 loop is CAIMTAKSYNEQFF. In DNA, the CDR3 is TGTGCCATCATGACGGCGAAGAGTTACAATGAGCAGTTCTTC.

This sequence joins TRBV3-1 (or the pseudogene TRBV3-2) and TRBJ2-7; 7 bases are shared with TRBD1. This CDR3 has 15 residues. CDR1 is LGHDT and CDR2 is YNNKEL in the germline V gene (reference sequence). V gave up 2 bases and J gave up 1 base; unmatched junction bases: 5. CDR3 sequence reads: CASSQTDRLSYEQYF. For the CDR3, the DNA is TGTGCCAGCAGCCAAACGGACAGGCTATCCTACGAGCAGTACTTC.

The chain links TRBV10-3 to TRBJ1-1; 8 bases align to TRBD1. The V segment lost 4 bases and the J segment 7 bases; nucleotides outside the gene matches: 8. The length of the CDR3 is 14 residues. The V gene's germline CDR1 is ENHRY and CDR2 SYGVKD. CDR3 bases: TGTGCCATCAGTGGGACAGGGTTCGGGGGTGAAGCTTTCTTT. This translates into CAISGTGFGGEAFF.

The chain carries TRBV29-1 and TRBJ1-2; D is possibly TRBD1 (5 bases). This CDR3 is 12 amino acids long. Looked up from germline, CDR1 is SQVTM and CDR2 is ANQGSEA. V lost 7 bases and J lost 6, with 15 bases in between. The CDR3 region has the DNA TGCAGCGGGGTATGGCAGGGAGATGGCTACACCTTC. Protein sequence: CSGVWQGDGYTF.

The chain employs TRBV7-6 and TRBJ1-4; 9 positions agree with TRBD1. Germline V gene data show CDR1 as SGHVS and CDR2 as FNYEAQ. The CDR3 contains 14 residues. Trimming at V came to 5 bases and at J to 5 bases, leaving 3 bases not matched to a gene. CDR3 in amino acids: CASSATGGNEKLFF. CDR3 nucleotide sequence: TGTGCCAGCAGCGCGACAGGGGGAAATGAAAAACTGTTTTTT.

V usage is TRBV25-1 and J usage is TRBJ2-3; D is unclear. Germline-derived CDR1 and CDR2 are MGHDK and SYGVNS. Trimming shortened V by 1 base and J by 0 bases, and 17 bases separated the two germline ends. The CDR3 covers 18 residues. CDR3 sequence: CASSEFPSGHSSTDTQYF. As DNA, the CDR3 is TGTGCCAGCAGTGAATTCCCCTCGGGTCACTCTAGCACAGATACGCAGTATTTT.

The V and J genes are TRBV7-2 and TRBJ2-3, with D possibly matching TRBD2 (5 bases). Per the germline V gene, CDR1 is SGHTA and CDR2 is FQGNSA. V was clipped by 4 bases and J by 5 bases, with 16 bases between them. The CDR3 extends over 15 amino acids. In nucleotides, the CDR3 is TGTGCCAGCAGCTCGGACTCCCTAACAAGAGATACGCAGTATTTT. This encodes CASSSDSLTRDTQYF.

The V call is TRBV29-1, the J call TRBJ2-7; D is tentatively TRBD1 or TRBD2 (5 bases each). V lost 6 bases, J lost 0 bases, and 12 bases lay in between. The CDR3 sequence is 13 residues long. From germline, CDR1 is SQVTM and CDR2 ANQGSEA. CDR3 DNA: TGCAGCGTCCGGGACGGAAGCTCCTACGAGCAGTACTTC. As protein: CSVRDGSSYEQYF.

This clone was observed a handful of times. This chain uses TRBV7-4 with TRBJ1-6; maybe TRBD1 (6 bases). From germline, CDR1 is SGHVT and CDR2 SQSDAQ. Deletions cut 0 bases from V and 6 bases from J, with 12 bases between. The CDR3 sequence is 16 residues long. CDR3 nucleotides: TGTGCCAGCAGCTTAGCGCGTCGGGGGCTTAATTCACCCCTCCACTTT. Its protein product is CASSLARRGLNSPLHF. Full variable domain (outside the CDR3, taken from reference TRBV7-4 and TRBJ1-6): GAGVSQSPRYKVAKRGRDVALRCDSISGHVTLYWYRQTLGQGSEVLTYSQSDAQRDKSGRPSGRFSAERPERSVSTLKIQRTEQGDSAVYLCASSLARRGLNSPLHFGNGTRLTVT.

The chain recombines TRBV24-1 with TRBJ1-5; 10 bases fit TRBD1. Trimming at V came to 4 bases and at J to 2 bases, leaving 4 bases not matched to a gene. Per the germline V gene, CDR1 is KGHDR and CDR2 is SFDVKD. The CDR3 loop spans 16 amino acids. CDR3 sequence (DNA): TGTGCCACCAGTGACACGACAGGGGGCCGCAATCAGCCCCAGCATTTT. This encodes CATSDTTGGRNQPQHF.

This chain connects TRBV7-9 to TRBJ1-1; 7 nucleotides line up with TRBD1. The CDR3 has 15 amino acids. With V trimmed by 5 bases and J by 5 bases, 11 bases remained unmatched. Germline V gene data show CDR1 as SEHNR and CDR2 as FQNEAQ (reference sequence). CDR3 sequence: CASSKQTGIRTEAFF. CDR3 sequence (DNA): TGTGCCAGCAGCAAACAGACAGGGATAAGGACTGAAGCTTTCTTT.

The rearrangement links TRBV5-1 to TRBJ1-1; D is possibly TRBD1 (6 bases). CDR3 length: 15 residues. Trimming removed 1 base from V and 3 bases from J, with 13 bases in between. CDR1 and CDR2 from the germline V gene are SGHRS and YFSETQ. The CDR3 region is CASSLSTGLDTEAFF. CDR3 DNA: TGCGCCAGCAGCTTGTCTACAGGGTTAGACACTGAAGCTTTCTTT.

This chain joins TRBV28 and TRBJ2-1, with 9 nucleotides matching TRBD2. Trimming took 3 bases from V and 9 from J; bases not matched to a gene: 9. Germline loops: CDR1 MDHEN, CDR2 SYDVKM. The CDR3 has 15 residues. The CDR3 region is CASSFRFSGSGEQFF. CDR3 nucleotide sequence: TGTGCCAGCAGTTTTCGTTTTAGCGGGAGCGGTGAGCAGTTCTTC. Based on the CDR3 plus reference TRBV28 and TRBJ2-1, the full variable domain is DVKVTQSSRYLVKRTGEKVFLECVQDMDHENMFWYRQDPGLGLRLIYFSYDVKMKEKGDIPEGYSVSREKKERFSLILESASTNQTSMYLCASSFRFSGSGEQFFGPGTRLTVL.

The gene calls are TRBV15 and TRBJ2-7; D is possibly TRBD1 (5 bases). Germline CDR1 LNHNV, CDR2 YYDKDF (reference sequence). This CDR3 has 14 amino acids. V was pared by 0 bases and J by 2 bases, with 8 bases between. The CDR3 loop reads CATSRETGTYEQYF. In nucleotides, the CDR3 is TGTGCCACCAGCAGAGAAACAGGAACCTACGAGCAGTACTTC.